This T cell receptor (beta chain) derives from a study of cytomegalovirus exposure and HLA in healthy donors (dated by TCRdb to the late 2010s). About the full investigation: An earlier analysis of fewer than 750 of the donors reported 250 to 350 Gb of sequence data and 117 million unique TCR beta sequences obtained from around 170 million T cells. An early release that covered 640 HLA-typed donors contained approximately 300 gigabases of sequencing data and tens of millions of unique TCR sequences. Of the roughly 430 genotyped donors, 65% to 90% fell in the genetic ancestry cluster associated with self-reported Caucasian donors. The aim of the study was to test whether cataloging public T cell receptors could identify signatures of past pathogen exposure. The study profiled the T cell repertoires of more than 500 subjects by immunosequencing and related them to cytomegalovirus serostatus. Along with the approximately 620-subject first cohort, a separate validation cohort of around 120 different subjects was used. High-throughput TCR immunosequencing, statistical association of individual TCRs with disease status, and machine learning were combined to predict cytomegalovirus infection status. A later analysis re-analyzed previously published TCR beta repertoires from approximately 700 donors and added high-resolution HLA genotyping to study TCR occurrence patterns. The later analysis used no new phenotypic data to find candidate immune exposures, relying instead on TCR beta sequences and their occurrence across donors. In an earlier analysis of more than 550 of the donors, high-throughput TCR beta sequencing was used to judge whether each TCR beta V gene segment behaved as functional or pseudogenic. Donor age, sex, ethnicity and CMV serostatus were collected together with the repertoire data. Genome-wide SNP genotypes for about 60% of the roughly 700 donors were used in a later genetic analysis, which treated that subset as a discovery cohort. Every repertoire in the discovery cohort had been generated on one and the same sequencing platform. Both class I and class II loci were covered by HLA typing, at four-digit resolution. The number of donors typed differed by locus, with roughly 620-630 for A, B, C, DRB1 and DQB1, about 500 for DQA1, about 610 for DPA1, and some 450 for DPB1. Roughly 5 DR-DQ haplotypes were treated as single units for association and clustering because of strong linkage in the cohort. Across around 400 genotyped donors of the cohort, an average of about 240,000 unique TCR beta nucleotide sequences per donor were sequenced, and roughly 17% of those sequences were non-productive.

In total, fewer than 750 healthy bone marrow donors made up the cohort. At the time of sampling, all cohort members were nominally healthy, though unrecorded immune exposures were likely present. The donor tested CMV seronegative, placing the donor among the roughly 350 seronegative members of the cohort. Every donor gave a peripheral blood sample, and the peripheral blood mononuclear cells from that sample were used for TCR beta sequencing. The Qiagen DNeasy Blood Extraction Kit was used to extract genomic DNA from the blood cell samples. The full study reports these points: A later analysis found that most CMV-associated TCR beta chains appeared HLA-restricted, with HLA associations seemingly driven largely by CMV exposure. Because HLA typing was missing for some donors at each locus, association tests included only the typed subset. An association between a missense DCLRE1C variant and V-gene and J-gene trimming of TCR beta chains was found in a later genetic analysis and replicated in an independent cohort. Only TCR beta chains were sequenced in this cohort, and the absence of alpha or paired-chain data limited detectable features. At a false discovery rate of 0.05, a later analysis linked some 18,000 TCR beta sequences to specific HLA alleles. The authors suggested that the approach could potentially be extended to other disease states and immunological phenotypes. In an earlier analysis of 587 of the donors, most TCR beta V segments were observed in productive rearrangements about 90% or about 30% of the time, broadly matching IMGT annotations. A further reported finding was that TCR beta sequences accurately predicted the HLA-A and HLA-B alleles for most subjects in the first cohort. Roughly uniform sequencing depth across donors was assumed in presence/absence analyses, although this assumption may not hold. According to a later analysis, TCR association rates differed among HLA loci, with DRB1 alleles showing the most associated TCRs and HLA-C alleles showing the fewest. When HLA alleles, especially DR and DQ, strongly co-occurred, TCR associations were difficult to assign to individual alleles. The 87-base-pair reads could not distinguish some IMGT-functional V segments, including TRBV6-2 and TRBV6-3, so those segments were excluded. A later analysis found that HLA-associated TCR beta chains were more clonally expanded and had lower generation probabilities than equally common non-associated chains. For the cohort, immune exposure information was limited to CMV serostatus. While some public TCRs were present in many individuals, most TCR sequences turned up only very rarely across donors. Correlated functional status among segregating V segments might reflect linkage disequilibrium, but an unknown experimental factor could not be ruled out. The study gave a list of 150 to 200 TCR beta chains associated with cytomegalovirus. The earlier analysis of 587 of the donors excluded roughly 17 rarely observed V segments, including chromosome 9 orphons, because counts were too low. A cluster of highly shared sequence variants was judged likely to represent a technical artifact of the sequencing pipeline. The classifier was reported to diagnose cytomegalovirus status with high specificity and sensitivity in both the original and validation cohorts. Three of the identified cytomegalovirus-associated TCR beta chains were confirmed in vitro to be specific for cytomegalovirus antigens. In a later genetic analysis, fewer N-insertions in productive TCRs were reported among donors in an Asian-associated ancestry cluster than the 666-donor mean. In a later analysis, several top co-occurrence clusters were reported to appear linked to parvovirus B19, influenza, CMV and Epstein-Barr virus.

A single count supports this clone. Its antigen specificity is not known. One base away there is no much larger clone; base qualities are not given. The CDR3 contains 14 residues, cysteine and phenylalanine counted. Kept here is only the CDR3 DNA, which spans 42 bases and is read in frame from base 1. Based on the germline V gene, the CDR1 and CDR2 sequences are SNHLY and FYNNEI. Receptors were amplified or captured by the immunoSEQ multiplex PCR assay. The multiplex PCR relied on a mix of 60 forward primers for TCR Vbeta segments and 13 reverse primers for TCR Jbeta segments. The CDR3 region of rearranged TCR beta genes was amplified from genomic DNA by a multiplex PCR assay. The amplified TCR beta libraries were sequenced on the Illumina HiSeq System as 87-base-pair reads. In the original analysis: Across the 500 to 750 repertoires, a later analysis counted tens of millions of unique TCR beta chains, 8.5 million to 12 million of which were shared by at least two donors. A nearest-neighbor algorithm error-corrected the raw reads and collapsed the reads into unique sequences, merging closely related sequences to remove PCR and sequencing errors. Alignment of CDR3 sequences to IMGT reference sequences was used to assign V, D and J gene segments. For a sequence to be retained, a match of at least six nucleotides to both a V gene segment and a J gene segment was required. Rearrangements were called productive when the CDR3 lacked stop codons and stayed in frame with V and J; all others were non-productive. Following IMGT convention, CDR3 was defined as the stretch from the second conserved V-encoded cysteine to the conserved J-encoded phenylalanine. In an earlier analysis of around 570 of the donors, sequences lacking an unambiguous match to a single V gene segment were excluded. An earlier analysis of just under 600 of the donors called V segments functional above 56.7% productive rearrangements and segregating when the between-donor standard deviation exceeded 5%. To diagnose cytomegalovirus status from the catalog of TCR beta chain sequences, a statistical classification framework was built. In a later analysis, V and J genes were assigned by comparing TCR nucleotide sequences against IMGT/GENE-DB human TR gene sequences. Using the TCRdist pipeline, a later analysis assigned CDR3 sequences along with most-parsimonious VDJ recombination scenarios. In a later analysis, every TCR beta chain was defined by the combination of its CDR3 amino acid sequence and its V-gene family, and reads without a unique V-gene family were dropped. In a later analysis, around 650 highly shared, low-generation-probability nucleotide sequences were removed to address suspected cross-contamination and a sequencing artifact. A later analysis calculated a clonal expansion index for each public chain from normalized within-repertoire ranks of inferred template counts. In a later analysis, generation probabilities were computed using a VDJ recombination model fitted to out-of-frame rearrangements, and the results were checked against IGoR. Hypergeometric tests were used in a later analysis to score TCR-TCR, TCR-HLA and TCR-CMV co-occurrence, with a repertoire-size bias correction applied to the TCR pairs. A later analysis estimated false discovery rates by permuting HLA or CMV assignments 20 times. In a later analysis, co-occurring TCRs were grouped using DBSCAN, with TCRdist sequence similarity added in when clustering inside HLA-allele-positive subsets. Repertoires with fewer than 30,000 or more than 120,000 public chains were left out of co-occurrence clustering, as were roughly five repertoires with anomalous nucleotide sharing. TCRdb provides this immuneACCESS table in a form limited to in-frame rearrangements. Some clones are lacking; in checked studies, under half of them reflect an unresolved V gene, and why the rest are absent is not known. That table gives V, J and clone size, and the DNA gave D and trimming. This sample holds 90,000 to 110,000 clones; roughly three quarters were observed only once. The leading ten clones occupy 3% to 3.5% of the sample.

This chain joins TRBV2 to TRBJ2-5, with 9 middle bases fitting TRBD1. The J call may not be correct, given that the DNA end is closer to TRBJ2-7. This clonotype was sampled from a man aged 25 to 40 in good health and CMV-seronegative. The sample taken for sequencing was PBMCs. CDR3 reads: CASCFGDRVYEQYF. Read as DNA, the sequence is TGTGCCAGCTGTTTTGGGGACAGGGTCTACGAGCAGTACTTC.